This T cell receptor (beta chain) was profiled in a study of radiation and T cells in renal cell carcinoma. Comment on this clone: Antigen unknown.

Study-wide points: In blood, top tumor clones expanded by 2 weeks, shrinking by 4.

Generated by immunoSEQ multiplex PCR, the TCRdb table keeps only in-frame clones and is missing some. The sample shows tens of thousands of clones, more than 60% of them seen only once. This CDR3 has 14 amino acids. Between the trimmed V and J ends, which lost 6 bases and 5 bases, there was a span of 16 bases. CDR1 and CDR2 (germline): LNHDA, SQIVND (reference sequence). Described time point: baseline pretreatment blood. Treatment reported: 15 Gy SBRT to primary tumor, nephrectomy 4 weeks later. After SBRT, blood was collected at 2 and 4 weeks, plus baseline. The chain links TRBV19 to TRBJ2-5; TRBD2 might be the D (6 bases). This sequence was found in a man in his sixties with renal cell carcinoma. The sequenced sample was blood, obtained from a patient whose treatment included radiotherapy and nephrectomy. The CDR3 DNA is TGTGCCAGTAGGCGGACGGGACTGGTGGAGACCCAGTACTTC. Its protein product is CASRRTGLVETQYF.